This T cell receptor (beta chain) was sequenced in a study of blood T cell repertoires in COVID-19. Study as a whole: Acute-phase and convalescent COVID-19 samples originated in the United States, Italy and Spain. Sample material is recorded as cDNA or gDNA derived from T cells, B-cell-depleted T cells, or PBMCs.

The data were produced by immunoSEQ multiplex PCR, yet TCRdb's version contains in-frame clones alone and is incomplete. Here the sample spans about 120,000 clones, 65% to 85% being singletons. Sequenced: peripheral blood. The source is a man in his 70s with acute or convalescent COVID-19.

Written as DNA, the CDR3 is TGCGCCAGCAGTGAGGGGGGCAGGGGTGTACCTGAAGCTTTCTTT. Protein product: CASSEGGRGVPEAFF. The V gene is TRBV10-1, the J gene TRBJ1-1, with D possibly being TRBD1 (6 bases). Between the trimmed V and J ends, which lost 2 bases and 6 bases, there was a span of 16 bases. Germline values: CDR1 WNHNN, CDR2 SYGVQD (reference sequence). The CDR3 has 15 residues.